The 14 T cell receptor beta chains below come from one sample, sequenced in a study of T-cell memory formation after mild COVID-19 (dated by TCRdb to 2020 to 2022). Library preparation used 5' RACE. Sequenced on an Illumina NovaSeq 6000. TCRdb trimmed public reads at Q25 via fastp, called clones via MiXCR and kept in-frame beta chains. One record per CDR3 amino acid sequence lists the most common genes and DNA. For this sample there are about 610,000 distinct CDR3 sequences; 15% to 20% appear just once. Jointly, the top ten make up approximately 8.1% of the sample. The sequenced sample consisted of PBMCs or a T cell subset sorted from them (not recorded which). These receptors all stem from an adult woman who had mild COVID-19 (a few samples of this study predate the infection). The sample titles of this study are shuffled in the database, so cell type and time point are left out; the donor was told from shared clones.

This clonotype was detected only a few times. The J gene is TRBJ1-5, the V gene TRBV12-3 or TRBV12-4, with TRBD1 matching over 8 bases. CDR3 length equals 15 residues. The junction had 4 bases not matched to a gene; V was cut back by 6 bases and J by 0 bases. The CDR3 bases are TGTGCCAGCAGGCCCACAGGGGGTAGCAATCAGCCCCAGCATTTT. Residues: CASRPTGGSNQPQHF.

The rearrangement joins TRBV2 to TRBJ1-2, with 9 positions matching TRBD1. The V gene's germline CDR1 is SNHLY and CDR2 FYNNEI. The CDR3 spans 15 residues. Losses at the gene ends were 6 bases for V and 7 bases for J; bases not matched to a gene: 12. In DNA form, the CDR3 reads TGTGCCAGCAGAAAAGGCGGGGACAGGGAAGGTGGCTACACCTTC. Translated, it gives CASRKGGDREGGYTF.

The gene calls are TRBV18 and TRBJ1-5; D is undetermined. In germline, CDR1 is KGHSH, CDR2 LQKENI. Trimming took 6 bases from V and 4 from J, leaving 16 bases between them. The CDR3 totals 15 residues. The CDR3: CASSARSMVNQPQHF. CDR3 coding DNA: TGTGCCAGCTCGGCACGGAGCATGGTGAATCAGCCCCAGCATTTT.

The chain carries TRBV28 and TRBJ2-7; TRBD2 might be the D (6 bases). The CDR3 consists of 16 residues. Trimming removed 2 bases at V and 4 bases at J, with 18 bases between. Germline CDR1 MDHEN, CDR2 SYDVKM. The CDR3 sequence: CASSLGPGVSGYEQYF. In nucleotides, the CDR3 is TGTGCCAGCAGTTTAGGCCCGGGGGTGTCCGGATACGAGCAGTACTTC.

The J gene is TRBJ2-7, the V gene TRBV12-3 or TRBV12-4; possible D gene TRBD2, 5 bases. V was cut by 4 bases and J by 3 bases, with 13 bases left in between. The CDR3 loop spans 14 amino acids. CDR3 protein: CASSSSDRGYEQYF. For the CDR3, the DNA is TGTGCCAGCAGTTCCTCCGATCGGGGCTACGAGCAGTACTTC.

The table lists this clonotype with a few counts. The CDR3 is CASHRGPGVRQETQYF. The CDR3 nucleotides read TGTGCCAGCCATAGGGGACCCGGAGTACGCCAAGAGACCCAGTACTTC. The chain uses TRBV7-2 and TRBJ2-5, with D perhaps assigned TRBD1 or TRBD2 (5 bases each). V was shortened by 8 bases and J by 1 base, with 20 bases between the two germline ends. The germline CDR1 and CDR2 sequences are SGHTA and FQGNSA. CDR3 size: 16 residues.

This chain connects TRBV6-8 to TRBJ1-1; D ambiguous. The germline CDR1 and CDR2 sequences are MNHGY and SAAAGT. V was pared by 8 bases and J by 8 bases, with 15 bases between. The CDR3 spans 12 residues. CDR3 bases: TGTGCCAGCGGCCCGTTGGACTGGGAAGCTTTCTTT. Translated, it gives CASGPLDWEAFF.

Here the CDR3 reads CASSRQAQVTNEQFF. The CDR3 DNA reads TGTGCCAGCAGCCGGCAGGCGCAGGTCACCAATGAGCAGTTCTTC. V usage is TRBV7-3 and J usage is TRBJ2-1; D gene uncertain. With 5 bases removed from V and 6 bases from J, the gap between germline ends came to 17 bases. The CDR3 consists of 15 residues. From germline, CDR1 is SGHTA and CDR2 FQGTGA.

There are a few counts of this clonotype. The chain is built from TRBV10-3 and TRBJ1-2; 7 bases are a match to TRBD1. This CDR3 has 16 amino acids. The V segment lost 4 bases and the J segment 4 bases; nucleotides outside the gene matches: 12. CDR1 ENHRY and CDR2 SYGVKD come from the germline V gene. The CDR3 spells CAISGGRDSGFYGYTF. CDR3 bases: TGTGCCATCAGTGGGGGCCGGGACAGCGGGTTCTATGGCTACACCTTC.

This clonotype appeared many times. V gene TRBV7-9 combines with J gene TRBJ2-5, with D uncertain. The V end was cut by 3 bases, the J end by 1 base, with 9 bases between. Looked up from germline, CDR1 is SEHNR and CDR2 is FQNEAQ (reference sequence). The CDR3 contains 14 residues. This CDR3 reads CASSFPIPQETQYF. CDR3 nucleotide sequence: TGTGCCAGCAGCTTCCCGATACCCCAAGAGACCCAGTACTTC.

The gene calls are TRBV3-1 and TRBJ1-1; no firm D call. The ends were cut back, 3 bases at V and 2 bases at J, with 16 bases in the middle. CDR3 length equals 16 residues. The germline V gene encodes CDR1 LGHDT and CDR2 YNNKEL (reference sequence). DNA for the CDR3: TGTGCCAGCAGCCATTCCTCGACATTATCTAACACTGAAGCTTTCTTT. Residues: CASSHSSTLSNTEAFF.

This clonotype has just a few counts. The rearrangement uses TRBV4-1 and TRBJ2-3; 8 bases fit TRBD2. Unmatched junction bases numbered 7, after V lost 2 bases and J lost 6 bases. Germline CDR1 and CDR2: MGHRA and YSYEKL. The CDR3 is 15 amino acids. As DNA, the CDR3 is TGCGCCAGCAGCCAACCCGGACTAGCCGACGATACGCAGTATTTT. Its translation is CASSQPGLADDTQYF.

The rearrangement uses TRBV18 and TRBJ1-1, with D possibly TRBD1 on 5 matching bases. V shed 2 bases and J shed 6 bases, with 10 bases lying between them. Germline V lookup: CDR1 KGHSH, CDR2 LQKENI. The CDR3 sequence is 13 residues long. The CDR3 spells CASSPTQTAEAFF. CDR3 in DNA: TGTGCCAGCTCACCAACCCAGACAGCTGAAGCTTTCTTT.

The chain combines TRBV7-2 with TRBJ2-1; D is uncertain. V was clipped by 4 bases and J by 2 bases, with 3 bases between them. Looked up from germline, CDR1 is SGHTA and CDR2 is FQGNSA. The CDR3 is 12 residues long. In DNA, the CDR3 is TGTGCCAGCAGCTCCACCTACAATGAGCAGTTCTTC. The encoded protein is CASSSTYNEQFF.